This T cell receptor beta chain was observed in a study of Graves' ophthalmopathy and Graves' hyperthyroidism. Whole-study context: Untreated patients at initial diagnosis provided peripheral blood.

Germline CDR1 and CDR2: MDHEN and SYDVKM. The CDR3 spans 12 residues. J was trimmed by 3 bases and V by 7 bases; bases with no gene match: 2. Many counts were recorded for this clonotype. Its antigen is currently unknown. The authors amplified TCR beta CDR3 regions, and they did so from RNA transcripts for repertoire sequencing. The library came from an HTBI-primed first-round RT-PCR and a second-round multiplex PCR. MiXCR, run by TCRdb on the multiplex PCR reads, gives a single entry per CDR3 protein. The table shows some 370,000 distinct CDR3 sequences, with roughly a sixth occurring only once. Findings of the study overall: Ophthalmopathy progression predictions by the model showed roughly 77% specificity and over 60% sensitivity. In blood, most expanded thyroid clonotypes above 0.001 frequency were also detected.

The TCR comes from an adult woman with stable Graves' hyperthyroidism. Sequencing was performed on peripheral blood. The chain carries TRBV28 and TRBJ1-1, with TRBD1 identical over 7 bases. Here the CDR3 reads CASTTGDTEAFF. The CDR3 DNA reads as TGTGCCAGCACCACAGGGGACACTGAAGCTTTCTTT.